This entry lists 5 T cell receptor beta chains sequenced from one sample in a study of beta chain features in type 1 diabetes (dated by TCRdb to the late 2010s). These TCRs' antigens remain unknown. Libraries were constructed by the immunoSEQ multiplex PCR assay. The High Capacity cDNA Reverse Transcription Kit was used to reverse transcribe all of the isolated RNA, meaning that expressed TCRB transcripts were what got sequenced. What TCRdb holds here is the immuneACCESS table cut down to in-frame rearrangements. Part of the clones is not present; checked against another copy, under half of the missing clones reflect an unresolved V gene, and the others are unexplained. The sample has some 330,000 clones on record, over 10% of them singletons. The ten largest clones add up to approximately 0.01% of the sample. The paper as a whole reports these results and caveats: A moderate but significant shortening of TCRB CDR3 length was observed in type 1 diabetes patients in all four CD4+ subsets.

The sequencing sample was made of naive CD4+ T cells from blood. Read against the paper, the sample's cell subset or site label means: true naive CD4+ T cells. The source is a woman aged 18-29 years with type 1 diabetes.

V usage is TRBV18 and J usage is TRBJ2-7, with D possibly matching TRBD1 (7 bases). Per germline, CDR1 KGHSH and CDR2 LQKENI. V was pared by 2 bases and J by 2 bases, with 13 bases between. The CDR3 has 15 amino acids. Written as DNA, the CDR3 is TGTGCCAGCTCACCATGGCGGGACAGACCCTACGAGCAGTACTTC. This codes for CASSPWRDRPYEQYF. The full variable domain, rest sourced from reference TRBV18 and TRBJ2-7, is NAGVMQNPRHLVRRRGQEARLRCSPMKGHSHVYWYRQLPEEGLKFMVYLQKENIIDESGMPKERFSAEFPKEGPSILRIQQVVRGDSAAYFCASSPWRDRPYEQYFGPGTRLTVT.

J is TRBJ2-5 and V is TRBV4-1, with D possibly being TRBD1 (7 bases). The CDR3 is made up of 15 amino acids. V was pared by 2 bases and J by 5 bases, with 15 bases between. Germline-derived CDR1 and CDR2 are MGHRA and YSYEKL. The DNA for the CDR3 is TGCGCCAGCAGCCAACGGGGGTCAGGGGGGGAGACCCAGTACTTC. Its protein product is CASSQRGSGGETQYF.

The genes are TRBV5-4 and TRBJ2-5; TRBD2 agrees at 8 bases. The V gene end was trimmed by 0 bases and the J gene end by 3 bases; junction bases not matched to a gene: 7. The CDR3 runs 16 residues. The germline CDR1 and CDR2 sequences are SGHNT and YYREEE (reference sequence). CDR3 sequence reads: CASSLAPGTREETQYF. The CDR3 DNA is TGTGCCAGCAGCTTGGCCCCGGGGACTAGAGAAGAGACCCAGTACTTC.

This clone was detected a few times. The rearrangement links TRBV15 to TRBJ2-4; TRBD1 matches 7 bases. The V gene's germline CDR1 is LNHNV and CDR2 YYDKDF (reference sequence). J was trimmed by 6 bases and V by 0 bases; bases with no gene match: 2. The CDR3 sequence is 14 residues long. The CDR3 sequence is CATSRDQGVNIQYF. CDR3 nucleotides: TGTGCCACCAGCAGAGACCAGGGGGTAAACATTCAGTACTTC. The full variable domain, its missing parts supplied by reference TRBV15 and TRBJ2-4, is DAMVIQNPRYQVTQFGKPVTLSCSQTLNHNVMYWYQQKSSQAPKLLFHYYDKDFNNEADTPDNFQSRRPNTSFCFLDIRSPGLGDTAMYLCATSRDQGVNIQYFGAGTRLSVL.

This clone was counted between two and nine times. The chain employs TRBV11-3 and TRBJ2-3; no reliable D call. CDR3 length equals 13 residues. The V gene's germline CDR1 is SGHNT and CDR2 YENEEA. Trimming pared 3 bases from V and 5 bases from J, leaving 9 bases between. The CDR3 region has the DNA TGTGCCAGCAGCTTGGGCGACGGAGATACGCAGTATTTT. As protein: CASSLGDGDTQYF.